The 20 T cell receptor beta chains in this list originate from one sample, sequenced in a study of cytotoxic CD8 clonotypes in ibrutinib-treated CLL. Data came from immunoSEQ multiplex PCR; TCRdb stores just in-frame clones and leaves some out. The table lists over 100,000 clones, 80% to 90% of them singletons, with roughly 1.9% in the top ten. The sample in question was PBMCs, obtained after 24 months of ibrutinib treatment. These receptors originate from a human donor with chronic lymphocytic leukemia.

The V call is TRBV9, the J call TRBJ2-1; 8 bases align to TRBD2. V trimming: 5 bases; J trimming: 0 bases; junction bases outside the gene matches: 4. There are 15 residues in the CDR3. Germline CDR1 SGDLS, CDR2 YYNGEE. CDR3: CASSQSGSSYNEQFF. Written as DNA, the CDR3 is TGTGCCAGCAGTCAGAGCGGGAGCTCCTACAATGAGCAGTTCTTC. The full variable domain, with the rest looked up from reference TRBV9 and TRBJ2-1, is DSGVTQTPKHLITATGQRVTLRCSPRSGDLSVYWYQQSLDQGLQFLIQYYNGEERAKGNILERFSAQQFPDLHSELNLSSLELGDSALYFCASSQSGSSYNEQFFGPGTRLTVL.

This chain links TRBV18 with TRBJ2-3; weak D call: TRBD1 (6 bases). Germline V gives CDR1 KGHSH, CDR2 LQKENI. The CDR3 runs 16 residues. Trimming shortened V by 3 bases and J by 1 base, and 14 bases separated the two germline ends. DNA of the CDR3: TGTGCCAGCTCACCCCCGACAGGCGGTGGCACAGATACGCAGTATTTT. Its protein product is CASSPPTGGGTDTQYF. The full variable domain, in which reference TRBV18 and TRBJ2-3 provide the parts outside the CDR3, is NAGVMQNPRHLVRRRGQEARLRCSPMKGHSHVYWYRQLPEEGLKFMVYLQKENIIDESGMPKERFSAEFPKEGPSILRIQQVVRGDSAAYFCASSPPTGGGTDTQYFGPGTRLTVL.

The chain is built from TRBV11-3 and TRBJ1-1, with D maybe TRBD1 (6 bases). Trimming shortened V by 1 base and J by 1 base, and 13 bases separated the two germline ends. The CDR3 contains 16 residues. The germline V gene has CDR1 SGHNT and CDR2 YENEEA. CDR3: CASSLGAGQPNTEAFF. The CDR3 DNA is TGTGCCAGCAGCTTAGGGGCAGGACAGCCGAACACTGAAGCTTTCTTT.

This chain connects TRBV13 to TRBJ2-7, with 7 positions matching TRBD2. J lost 2 bases, V lost 5 bases, and 9 bases had no gene match. The CDR3 length is 15 residues. Per the germline V gene, CDR1 is PRHDT and CDR2 is FYEKMQ (reference sequence). The CDR3 nucleotides are TGTGCCAGCAGCCGAGGGCCGGGACTACCCTACGAGCAGTACTTC. It translates to CASSRGPGLPYEQYF.

The chain employs TRBV12-5 and TRBJ2-7; D gene ambiguous. The ends were cut back, 6 bases at V and 0 bases at J, with 15 bases in the middle. CDR1 LGHNT and CDR2 FRNRAP come from the germline V gene. CDR3 length: 15 amino acids. The CDR3 bases are TGTGCTAGTGGGCCCGTCACAATCGACTCCTACGAGCAGTACTTC. As protein: CASGPVTIDSYEQYF.

The chain couples TRBV7-9 to TRBJ1-1; D is undetermined. CDR3 length: 13 amino acids. V lost 4 bases, J lost 1 base, and 7 bases lay in between. Germline values: CDR1 SEHNR, CDR2 FQNEAQ (reference sequence). As DNA, the CDR3 is TGTGCCAGCAGCTCGCAGGCGAACACTGAAGCTTTCTTT. Its translation: CASSSQANTEAFF.

The J gene is TRBJ2-3, the V gene TRBV7-3, with no clear D. The CDR3 runs to 16 residues. Germline assignment: CDR1 SGHTA and CDR2 FQGTGA. The V end was cut by 5 bases, the J end by 2 bases, with 17 bases between. The chain's CDR3 is CASSTIYSKTTDTQYF. The CDR3 region has the DNA TGTGCCAGCAGCACCATCTACTCCAAAACCACAGATACGCAGTATTTT.

This clone was detected only a few times. The chain has TRBV7-9 and TRBJ1-2; D is undetermined. The CDR3 runs to 14 residues. V lost 4 bases to trimming and J lost 5 bases, with 14 bases between them. Germline-derived CDR1 and CDR2 are SEHNR and FQNEAQ (reference sequence). This chain's CDR3 is CASSSGGVWYGYTF. DNA for the CDR3: TGTGCCAGCAGCTCAGGCGGGGTGTGGTATGGCTACACCTTC.

The V gene is TRBV11-1, the J gene TRBJ1-1, with D possibly TRBD1 on 5 matching bases. Germline-derived CDR1 and CDR2 are SGHAT and FQDESV (reference sequence). The CDR3 runs 16 residues. The V end was cut by 3 bases, the J end by 3 bases, with 17 bases between. Here the CDR3 DNA reads TGTGCCAGCAGCTTTATGTCCAGCAGGGCGGACACTGAAGCTTTCTTT. Amino acids: CASSFMSSRADTEAFF.

The V and J genes are TRBV7-2 and TRBJ1-1; no firm D call. Germline V gives CDR1 SGHTA, CDR2 FQGNSA. The CDR3 has 13 residues. The V and J ends lost 2 bases and 5 bases respectively, with 9 bases between them. The CDR3 region is CASSLRPGTEAFF. In nucleotides, the CDR3 is TGTGCCAGCAGCTTAAGGCCGGGGACTGAAGCTTTCTTT.

This clone showed up just once. This chain uses TRBV21-1 with TRBJ2-1; the table's D call of TRBD1 was not tested on the DNA. TRBV21-1 is a known pseudogene. This CDR3 has 14 amino acids. The CDR3 sequence: CASQSTGCMNEQFF. CDR3 DNA: TGTGCCAGCCAATCCACAGGGTGTATGAATGAGCAGTTCTTC.

The chain is built from TRBV28 and TRBJ1-2, with TRBD1 matching over 7 bases. V was pared by 6 bases and J by 8 bases, with 6 bases of the junction left unmatched. CDR1 MDHEN and CDR2 SYDVKM come from the germline V gene. The CDR3 contains 12 residues. The CDR3 nucleotides read TGTGCCAGCAGACAGGGACAGATGGGCTACACCTTC. As protein: CASRQGQMGYTF.

This chain uses TRBV5-4 with TRBJ2-7; D is possibly TRBD1 or TRBD2 (7 bases each). The CDR3 spans 14 residues. V was shortened by 3 bases and J by 4 bases, with 14 bases between the two germline ends. Germline lookup yields CDR1 SGHNT and CDR2 YYREEE (reference sequence). The CDR3 DNA reads TGTGCCAGCAGCTCTACCCAGGGGGGGTACGAGCAGTACTTC. Protein product: CASSSTQGGYEQYF.

The chain joins TRBV4-2 to TRBJ2-3; D is perhaps TRBD1 or TRBD2 (5 bases each). CDR1 is LGHNA and CDR2 is YNFKEQ in the germline V gene. Trimming left V 0 bases short and J 0 bases short, with 10 bases between. The CDR3 sequence is 16 residues long. The CDR3 reads CASSQDTGRSTDTQYF. The CDR3 DNA reads TGTGCCAGCAGCCAAGATACGGGACGGAGCACAGATACGCAGTATTTT.

The chain combines TRBV7-9 with TRBJ2-7; possibly TRBD1 for D (5 bases). This CDR3 has 14 residues. The V gene's germline CDR1 is SEHNR and CDR2 FQNEAQ (reference sequence). V was trimmed by 5 bases and J by 5 bases, leaving 16 bases between them. CDR3 residues: CASSPFVGAHEQYF. CDR3 nucleotides: TGTGCCAGCAGCCCATTTGTAGGGGCACACGAGCAGTACTTC.

The rearrangement uses TRBV6-5 and TRBJ2-5; no reliable D call. Trimming stripped 4 bases from V and 1 base from J, with 13 bases between. Germline CDR1 reads MNHEY; CDR2 reads SVGAGI. The CDR3 runs to 15 residues. The CDR3 DNA reads as TGTGCCAGCAGTTCCCCAGGATCAATCCAAGAGACCCAGTACTTC. This sequence encodes CASSSPGSIQETQYF.

The chain is built from TRBV19 and TRBJ1-2; no clear D gene. Germline loops: CDR1 LNHDA, CDR2 SQIVND (reference sequence). Between the trimmed V and J ends, which lost 3 bases and 4 bases, there was a span of 18 bases. The CDR3 totals 16 residues. The CDR3 here is CASSIDSLDPGYGYTF. CDR3 sequence (DNA): TGTGCCAGTAGTATTGACTCTCTAGACCCGGGCTATGGCTACACCTTC. Full variable domain (remainder filled in from reference TRBV19 and TRBJ1-2): DGGITQSPKYLFRKEGQNVTLSCEQNLNHDAMYWYRQDPGQGLRLIYYSQIVNDFQKGDIAEGYSVSREKKESFPLTVTSAQKNPTAFYLCASSIDSLDPGYGYTFGSGTRLTVV.

This clone was detected once. The DNA of the CDR3 is TGTGCCAGCAGCTTACCAGGTATACTGGACAGGGAGGAGTACAATGAGCAGTTCTTC. Protein: CASSLPGILDREEYNEQFF. V usage is TRBV7-2 and J usage is TRBJ2-1, with 8 bases aligning to TRBD1. The junction had 16 bases not matched to a gene; V was cut back by 2 bases and J by 4 bases. CDR3 length equals 19 residues. From germline, CDR1 is SGHTA and CDR2 FQGNSA.

CDR3 sequence reads: CASSIRSDTQYF. CDR3 in DNA: TGTGCCAGCAGCATCCGATCAGATACGCAGTATTTT. J is TRBJ2-3 and V is TRBV13; no definite D call. Trimming removed 5 bases from V and 4 bases from J, with 7 bases in between. Per the germline V gene, CDR1 is PRHDT and CDR2 is FYEKMQ (reference sequence). CDR3 length equals 12 residues. The complete variable domain, with remaining parts taken from reference TRBV13 and TRBJ2-3, reads AAGVIQSPRHLIKEKRETATLKCYPIPRHDTVYWYQQGPGQDPQFLISFYEKMQSDKGSIPDRFSAQQFSDYHSELNMSSLELGDSALYFCASSIRSDTQYFGPGTRLTVL.

This chain connects TRBV10-1 to TRBJ1-1; TRBD1 aligns across 9 bases. Losses at the gene ends were 7 bases for V and 2 bases for J; bases not matched to a gene: 5. Germline CDR1 is WNHNN and CDR2 is SYGVQD (reference sequence). This CDR3 contains 14 residues. Written as DNA, the CDR3 is TGCGCCAGCATCCCGGGACAGGGAAACACTGAAGCTTTCTTT. This codes for CASIPGQGNTEAFF.